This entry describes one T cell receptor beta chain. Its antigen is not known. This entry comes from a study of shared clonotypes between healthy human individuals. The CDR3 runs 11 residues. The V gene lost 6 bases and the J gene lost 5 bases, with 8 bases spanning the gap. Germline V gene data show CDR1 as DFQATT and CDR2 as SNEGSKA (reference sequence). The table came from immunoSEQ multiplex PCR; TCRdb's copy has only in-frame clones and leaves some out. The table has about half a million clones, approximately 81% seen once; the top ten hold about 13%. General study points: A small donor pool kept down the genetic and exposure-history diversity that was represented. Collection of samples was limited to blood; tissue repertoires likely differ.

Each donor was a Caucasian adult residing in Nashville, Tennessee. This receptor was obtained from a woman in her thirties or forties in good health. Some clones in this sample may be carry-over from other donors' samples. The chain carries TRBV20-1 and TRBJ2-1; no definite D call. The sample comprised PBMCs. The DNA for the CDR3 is TGCAGTGCCGATTCCCACAATGAGCAGTTCTTC. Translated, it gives CSADSHNEQFF.